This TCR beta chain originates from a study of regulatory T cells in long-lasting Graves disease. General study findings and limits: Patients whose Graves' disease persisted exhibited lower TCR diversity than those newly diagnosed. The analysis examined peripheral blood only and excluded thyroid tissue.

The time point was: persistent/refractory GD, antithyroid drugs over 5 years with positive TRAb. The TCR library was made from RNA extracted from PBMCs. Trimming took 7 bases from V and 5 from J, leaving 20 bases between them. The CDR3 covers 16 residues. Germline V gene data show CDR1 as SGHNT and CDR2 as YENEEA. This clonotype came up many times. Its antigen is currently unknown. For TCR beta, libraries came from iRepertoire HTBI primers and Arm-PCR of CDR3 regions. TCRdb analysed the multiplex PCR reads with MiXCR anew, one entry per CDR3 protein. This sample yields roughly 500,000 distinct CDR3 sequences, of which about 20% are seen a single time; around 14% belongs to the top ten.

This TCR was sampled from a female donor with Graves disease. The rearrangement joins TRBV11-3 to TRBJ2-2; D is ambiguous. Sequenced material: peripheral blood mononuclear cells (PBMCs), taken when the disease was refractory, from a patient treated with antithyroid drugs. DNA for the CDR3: TGTGCCAGCAACCCGACGGGCGCGCAAGGTACCGGGGAGCTGTTTTTT. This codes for CASNPTGAQGTGELFF.